This T cell receptor (beta chain) was found in a study of cytomegalovirus exposure and HLA in healthy donors. Use of 60 Vbeta and 13 Jbeta primers characterized the PCR. In the original analysis: Counted up in a later analysis, unique TCR beta chains came to 60 million to 95 million, with some 11 million shared. Repertoires were generated with immunoSEQ multiplex PCR, while TCRdb's copy carries only in-frame clones and drops some. The V and J calls and clone size were taken over from that table, and D and trimming were inferred from the DNA. The sample yields 100,000 to 150,000 clones, roughly 77% seen once. This CDR3 spans 15 amino acids. V was clipped by 0 bases and J by 6 bases; unmatched bases: 2. Germline V CDR1 and CDR2: SGHNT, YENEEA. A word on this clone: Its antigen is currently unknown.

Whole-study findings and limits: Information on immune exposure was restricted to one variable (CMV serostatus). HLA-A and HLA-B allele assignments for most subjects were reportedly predicted accurately using TCR beta sequences.

The clonotype was recovered from a man between 40 and 49 years old in good health and CMV-seronegative. Material for sequencing was PBMCs. This rearrangement joins TRBV11-3 to TRBJ2-2; 9 nucleotides agree with TRBD1. Here the CDR3 reads CASSLEGTGPGELFF. Written as DNA, the CDR3 is TGTGCCAGCAGCTTAGAAGGGACAGGGCCCGGGGAGCTGTTTTTT.